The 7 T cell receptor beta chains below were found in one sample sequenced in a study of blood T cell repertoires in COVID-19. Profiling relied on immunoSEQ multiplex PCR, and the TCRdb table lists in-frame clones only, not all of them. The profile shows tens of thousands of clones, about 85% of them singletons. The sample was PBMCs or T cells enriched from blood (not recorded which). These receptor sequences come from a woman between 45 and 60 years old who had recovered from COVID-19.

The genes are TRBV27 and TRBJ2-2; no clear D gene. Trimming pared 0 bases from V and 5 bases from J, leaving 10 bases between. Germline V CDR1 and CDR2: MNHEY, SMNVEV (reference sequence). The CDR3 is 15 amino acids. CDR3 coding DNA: TGTGCCAGCAGTTTATCGCGAAACCCAACCGGGGAGCTGTTTTTT. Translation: CASSLSRNPTGELFF.

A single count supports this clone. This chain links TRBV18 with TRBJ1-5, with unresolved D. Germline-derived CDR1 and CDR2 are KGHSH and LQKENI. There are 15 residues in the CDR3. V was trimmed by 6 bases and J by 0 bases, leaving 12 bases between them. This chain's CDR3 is CASSPTGYSNQPQHF. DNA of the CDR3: TGTGCCAGCTCCCCCACCGGGTATAGCAATCAGCCCCAGCATTTT.

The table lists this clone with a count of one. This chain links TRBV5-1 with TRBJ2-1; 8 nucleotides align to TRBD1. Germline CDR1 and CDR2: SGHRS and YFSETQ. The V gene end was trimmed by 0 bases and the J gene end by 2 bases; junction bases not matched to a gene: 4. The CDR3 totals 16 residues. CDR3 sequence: CASSLGDRGAYNEQFF. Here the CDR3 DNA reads TGCGCCAGCAGCTTGGGAGACAGGGGCGCCTACAATGAGCAGTTCTTC.

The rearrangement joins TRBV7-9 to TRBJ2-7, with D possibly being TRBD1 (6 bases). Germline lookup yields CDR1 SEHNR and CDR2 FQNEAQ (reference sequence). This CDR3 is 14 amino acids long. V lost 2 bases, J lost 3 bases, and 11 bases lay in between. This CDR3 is CASSLSRQVYEQYF. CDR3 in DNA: TGTGCCAGCAGCTTAAGCCGACAGGTCTACGAGCAGTACTTC.

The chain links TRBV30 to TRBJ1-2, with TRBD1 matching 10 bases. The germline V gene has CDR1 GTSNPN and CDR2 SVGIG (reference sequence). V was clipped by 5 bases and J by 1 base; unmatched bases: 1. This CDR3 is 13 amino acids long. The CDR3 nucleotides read TGTGCCTGGGGGACAGGGGTTAACTATGGCTACACCTTC. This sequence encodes CAWGTGVNYGYTF.

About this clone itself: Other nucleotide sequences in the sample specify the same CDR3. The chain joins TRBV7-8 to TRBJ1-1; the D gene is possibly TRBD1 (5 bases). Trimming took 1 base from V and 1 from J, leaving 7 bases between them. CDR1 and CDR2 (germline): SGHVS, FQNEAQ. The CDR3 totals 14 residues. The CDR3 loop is CASSLGRGNTEAFF. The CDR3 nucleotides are TGTGCCAGCAGCTTAGGGAGGGGGAACACTGAAGCTTTCTTT.

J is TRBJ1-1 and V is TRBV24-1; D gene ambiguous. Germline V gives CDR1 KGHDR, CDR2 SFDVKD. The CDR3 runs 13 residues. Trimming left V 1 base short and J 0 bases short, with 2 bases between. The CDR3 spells CATSDFMNTEAFF. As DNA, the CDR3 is TGTGCCACCAGTGATTTCATGAACACTGAAGCTTTCTTT.